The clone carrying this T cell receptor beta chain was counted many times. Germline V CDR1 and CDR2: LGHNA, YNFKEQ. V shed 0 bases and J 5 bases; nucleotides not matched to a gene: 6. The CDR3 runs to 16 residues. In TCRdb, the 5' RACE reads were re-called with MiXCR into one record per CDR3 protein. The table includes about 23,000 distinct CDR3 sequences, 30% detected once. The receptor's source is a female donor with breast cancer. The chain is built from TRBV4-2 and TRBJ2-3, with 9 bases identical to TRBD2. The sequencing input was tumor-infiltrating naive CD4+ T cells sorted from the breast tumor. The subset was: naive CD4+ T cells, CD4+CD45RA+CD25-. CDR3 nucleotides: TGTGCCAGCAGCCAAGACGTTGCGGGAGGGAGAGATACGCAGTATTTT. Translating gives CASSQDVAGGRDTQYF.